This entry lists 15 T cell receptor beta chains sequenced from one sample in a study of T-cell memory formation after mild COVID-19. TCRdb reprocessed the 5' RACE reads with MiXCR, giving one entry per CDR3 protein. This table holds about 430,000 distinct CDR3 sequences, roughly 18% found once. The sequenced sample was PBMCs or a T cell subset sorted from them (not recorded which). These receptor sequences come from a man aged 18 to 30 who had mild COVID-19 (a few samples of this study predate the infection). Cell type and time point are not known.

This clonotype showed up just a few times. This chain joins TRBV20-1 and TRBJ2-7; D possibly corresponds to TRBD2 (5 bases). V dropped 6 bases and J dropped 0 bases, with 15 bases sitting between them. This CDR3 is 14 amino acids long. The V gene's germline CDR1 is DFQATT and CDR2 SNEGSKA (reference sequence). The CDR3 reads CSASAPGSSYEQYF. In DNA, the CDR3 is TGCAGTGCGTCCGCTCCGGGGAGCTCCTACGAGCAGTACTTC.

This clonotype has more than one count but fewer than ten. The rearrangement uses TRBV12-3 or TRBV12-4 and TRBJ2-3; 10 positions agree with TRBD2. V was pared by 4 bases and J by 0 bases, with 4 bases of the junction left unmatched. This CDR3 is 16 amino acids long. CDR3 in DNA: TGTGCCAGCAGTTCGGGACTAGCGTCTAGCACAGATACGCAGTATTTT. Translating gives CASSSGLASSTDTQYF.

This clonotype has ten or more counts. V is TRBV5-1 and J is TRBJ2-1; D is unclear. V shed 1 base and J shed 10 bases, with 9 bases lying between them. Germline lookup yields CDR1 SGHRS and CDR2 YFSETQ. This CDR3 contains 12 residues. CDR3 residues: CASSLREGEQFF. The CDR3 region has the DNA TGCGCCAGCAGCTTGAGGGAAGGCGAGCAGTTCTTC.

This clonotype has just a few counts. This chain connects TRBV6-2 or TRBV6-3 to TRBJ2-1, with D possibly being TRBD2 (7 bases). Germline V gives CDR1 MNHEY, CDR2 SVGEGT. The CDR3 loop spans 15 amino acids. Trimming took off 2 bases at V and 4 bases at J, with 12 bases between the two ends. The DNA for the CDR3 is TGTGCCAGCAGTTACGGGGGGGCGTTTTACAATGAGCAGTTCTTC. It codes for CASSYGGAFYNEQFF.

This clonotype was picked up a small number of times. This chain links TRBV7-3 with TRBJ2-7; 7 bases match TRBD1. The CDR3 extends over 15 amino acids. CDR1 SGHTA and CDR2 FQGTGA come from the germline V gene. The J segment lost 2 bases and the V segment lost 1 base, leaving 5 bases of the junction unmatched. CDR3 in amino acids: CASSLMPGGTYEQYF. The CDR3 bases are TGTGCCAGCAGCTTAATGCCAGGGGGTACCTACGAGCAGTACTTC.

V gene TRBV3-1 combines with J gene TRBJ2-2; TRBD1 matches 8 bases. The CDR3 is made up of 17 amino acids. The trim removed 4 bases at V and 0 bases at J, leaving 7 bases unmatched. Germline CDR1 LGHDT, CDR2 YNNKEL (reference sequence). The CDR3 is CASSLRRGQANTGELFF. DNA for the CDR3: TGTGCCAGCAGCCTCCGTAGGGGACAGGCGAACACCGGGGAGCTGTTTTTT.

The count of this clonotype is one. The rearrangement joins TRBV20-1 to TRBJ1-2, with D perhaps TRBD1 (5 bases). V was clipped by 7 bases and J by 5 bases, with 14 bases between them. Germline CDR1 and CDR2: DFQATT and SNEGSKA (reference sequence). The CDR3 has 12 amino acids. CDR3 nucleotide sequence: TGCAGTGAACTCGACAGAGCTTATGGCTACACCTTC. It yields the protein CSELDRAYGYTF.

This clonotype was observed a few times. This chain joins TRBV11-2 and TRBJ1-2, with D unresolved. This CDR3 spans 12 amino acids. Trimming pared 2 bases from V and 5 bases from J, leaving 6 bases between. Germline loops: CDR1 SGHAT, CDR2 FQNNGV. CDR3 protein: CASSLPLYGYTF. In DNA, the CDR3 is TGTGCCAGCAGCTTACCTCTATATGGCTACACCTTC.

In its sample, this clonotype was seen a few times. This chain uses TRBV15 with TRBJ2-1; the match to TRBD2 covers 13 bases. The CDR3 totals 15 residues. The J segment lost 14 bases and the V segment lost 0 bases, leaving 7 bases of the junction unmatched. CDR1 LNHNV and CDR2 YYDKDF come from the germline V gene (reference sequence). The CDR3 loop is CATSRDGTSGDVEFF. CDR3 DNA sequence: TGTGCCACCAGCAGAGATGGGACTAGCGGGGATGTAGAGTTCTTC.

This clonotype was counted between two and nine times. This chain joins TRBV29-1 and TRBJ2-2; 7 positions agree with TRBD1. The V gene end was trimmed by 2 bases and the J gene end by 4 bases; junction bases not matched to a gene: 7. Germline V gene lookup returns CDR1 SQVTM and CDR2 ANQGSEA. The CDR3 runs 15 residues. CDR3 region: CSVESSRGRTGELFF. The CDR3 nucleotides read TGCAGCGTTGAATCCTCGAGGGGGCGCACCGGGGAGCTGTTTTTT.

This chain connects TRBV9 to TRBJ2-1; TRBD1 agrees at 7 bases. Germline CDR1 and CDR2: SGDLS and YYNGEE. This CDR3 comprises 15 residues. V dropped 4 bases and J dropped 5; count of bases not matched to a gene: 9. This CDR3 reads CASSSTGAANNEQFF. In DNA, the CDR3 is TGTGCCAGCAGCTCAACAGGGGCCGCAAACAATGAGCAGTTCTTC.

This clonotype was counted at least ten times. The chain has TRBV20-1 and TRBJ2-7, with TRBD1 matching over 8 bases. CDR1 and CDR2 from the germline V gene are DFQATT and SNEGSKA (reference sequence). The CDR3 has 11 amino acids. V was pared by 6 bases and J by 5 bases, with 3 bases of the junction left unmatched. This CDR3 reads CSAQGDDEQYF. The CDR3 DNA reads as TGCAGTGCACAGGGGGATGACGAGCAGTACTTC.

This clonotype was recorded a few times. This sequence joins TRBV4-1 and TRBJ2-2, with TRBD2 as a possible D gene (6 bases). Trimming removed 0 bases at V and 3 bases at J, with 11 bases between. Per the germline V gene, CDR1 is MGHRA and CDR2 is YSYEKL. This CDR3 is built from 16 residues. The CDR3 sequence is CASSQDPRDYTGELFF. The CDR3 DNA reads as TGCGCCAGCAGCCAAGACCCGAGGGACTACACCGGGGAGCTGTTTTTT.

The sample holds a few counts of this clonotype. This chain's CDR3 is CASSRNGQGDYTF. As DNA, the CDR3 is TGTGCCAGCAGCCGGAATGGGCAGGGTGACTACACCTTC. This chain links TRBV7-3 with TRBJ1-2; D is possibly TRBD1 (5 bases). The CDR3 length is 13 residues. V was cut by 5 bases and J by 10 bases, with 17 bases left in between. Germline CDR1 and CDR2: SGHTA and FQGTGA. Looking up the rest from reference TRBV7-3 and TRBJ1-2 gives the full variable domain: GAGVSQTPSNKVTEKGKYVELRCDPISGHTALYWYRQSLGQGPEFLIYFQGTGAADDSGLPNDRFFAVRPEGSVSTLKIQRTERGDSAVYLCASSRNGQGDYTFGSGTRLTVV.

The chain couples TRBV4-2 to TRBJ2-7; TRBD1 aligns across 8 bases. This CDR3 has 15 amino acids. The ends lost 1 base at V and 2 bases at J; junction bases unmatched: 4. Germline V gene lookup returns CDR1 LGHNA and CDR2 YNFKEQ. The CDR3 DNA sequence: TGTGCCAGCAGCCAAGGGGGACAGGAAGCCTACGAGCAGTACTTC. This encodes CASSQGGQEAYEQYF.